The following is a TCR beta chain sequence with its context. The target antigen is unknown. It was with 60 Vbeta and 13 Jbeta primers that the PCR ran. The protocol was immunoSEQ multiplex PCR, while the TCRdb copy is restricted to in-frame clones and leaves out a portion. The table lists fewer than 250,000 clones, 65% to 85% of them singletons. This record belongs to a study of cytomegalovirus exposure and HLA in healthy donors. The study, taken as a whole, reports: Donor immune exposure was known only as CMV serostatus.

The CDR3 runs 16 residues. Germline assignment: CDR1 SGHTA and CDR2 FQGNSA. Trimming at V came to 2 bases and at J to 5 bases, leaving 6 bases not matched to a gene. This sequence was found in a man between 40 and 49 years old in good health and CMV-seropositive. Sequencing was performed on PBMCs. This chain joins TRBV7-2 and TRBJ2-7, with 13 nucleotides matching TRBD2. The CDR3 spells CASSLQLAGGLDEQYF. In nucleotides, the CDR3 is TGTGCCAGCAGCTTACAACTAGCGGGAGGGTTGGACGAGCAGTACTTC.